This T cell receptor beta chain was profiled in a study of blood T cell repertoires in COVID-19. Sequenced by immunoSEQ multiplex PCR; TCRdb stores in-frame clones only, minus some. The table has about 44,000 clones, approximately 90% seen once. V was clipped by 0 bases and J by 6 bases, with 13 bases between them. Germline CDR1 reads SGDLS; CDR2 reads YYNGEE. The CDR3 length is 14 residues. The V and J genes are TRBV9 and TRBJ2-7, with D tentatively TRBD1 (5 bases). Material for sequencing was peripheral blood. The receptor comes from a woman of 80 years or more in a cohort sampled during active or convalescent COVID-19. The CDR3 sequence: CASSVAYRGSEQYF. Here the CDR3 DNA reads TGTGCCAGCAGCGTAGCCTATAGGGGTTCCGAGCAGTACTTC.